The clone carrying this T cell receptor (beta chain) is medium-sized in the sample. The data stem from a study of T-cell memory formation after mild COVID-19. The authors produced TCR alpha and TCR beta cDNA libraries with sample barcodes and UMIs by 5'RACE using constant-segment primers. TCRdb processed the 5' RACE reads anew with MiXCR; each CDR3 protein has one entry. The sample has approximately 35,000 distinct CDR3 sequences; 20% to 25% are singletons. Germline CDR1 and CDR2: SGHRS and YFSETQ. The CDR3 has 13 amino acids. Trimming took 2 bases from V and 14 from J, leaving 17 bases between them. The chain joins TRBV5-1 to TRBJ2-1; tentative D call: TRBD2 (6 bases). This sequence was found in an adult who had mild COVID-19 (a few samples of this study predate the infection). Cell type and time point are not known. The sample taken for sequencing was PBMCs or a T cell subset sorted from them (not recorded which). Here the CDR3 DNA reads TGCGCCAGCAGCTTAGATCAGGGACTGGACAAGTTCTTC. Amino acids: CASSLDQGLDKFF.